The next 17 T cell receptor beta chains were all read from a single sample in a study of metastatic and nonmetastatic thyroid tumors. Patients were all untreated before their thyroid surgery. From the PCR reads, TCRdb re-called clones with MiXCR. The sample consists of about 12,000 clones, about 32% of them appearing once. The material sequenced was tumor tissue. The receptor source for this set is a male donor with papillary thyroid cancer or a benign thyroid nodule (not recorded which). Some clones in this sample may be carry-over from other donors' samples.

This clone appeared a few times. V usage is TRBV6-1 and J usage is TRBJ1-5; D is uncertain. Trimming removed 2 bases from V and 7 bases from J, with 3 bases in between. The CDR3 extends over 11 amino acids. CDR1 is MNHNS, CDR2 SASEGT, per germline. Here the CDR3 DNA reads TGTGCCAGCAGTGAAACGCAGCCCCAGCATTTT. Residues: CASSETQPQHF.

In nucleotides, the CDR3 is TGTGCCAGCACCGGGAGTCTAGGCTGTGACTTACCCCTCCACTTT. Amino acid sequence: CASTGSLGCDLPLHF. This sequence joins TRBV7-9 and TRBJ1-6, with D uncertain. Looked up from germline, CDR1 is SEHNR and CDR2 is FQNEAQ (reference sequence). The CDR3 totals 15 residues. V was pared by 7 bases and J by 12 bases, with 22 bases between.

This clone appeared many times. Here the CDR3 reads CAISERGQYYGYTF. The DNA of the CDR3 is TGTGCCATCAGTGAGAGGGGACAGTACTATGGCTACACCTTC. The rearrangement joins TRBV10-3 to TRBJ1-2, with 7 bases that match TRBD1. The CDR3 loop spans 14 amino acids. The V gene end was trimmed by 2 bases and the J gene end by 3 bases; junction bases not matched to a gene: 3. Germline CDR1 and CDR2: ENHRY and SYGVKD.

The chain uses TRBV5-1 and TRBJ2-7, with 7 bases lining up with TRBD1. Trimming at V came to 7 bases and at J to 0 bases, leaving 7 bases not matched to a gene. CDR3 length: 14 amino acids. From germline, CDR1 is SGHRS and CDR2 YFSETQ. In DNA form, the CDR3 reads TGCGCCAGCGGAGAGACAGGGTCCTCCTACGAGCAGTACTTC. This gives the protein CASGETGSSYEQYF.

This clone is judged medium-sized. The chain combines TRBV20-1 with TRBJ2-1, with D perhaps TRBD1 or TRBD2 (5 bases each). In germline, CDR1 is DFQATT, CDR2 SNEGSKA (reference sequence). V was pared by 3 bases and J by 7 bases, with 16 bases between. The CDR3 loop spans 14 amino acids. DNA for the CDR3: TGCAGTGCTAGCACATCGACTGGGGGTAATGAGCAGTTCTTC. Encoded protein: CSASTSTGGNEQFF.

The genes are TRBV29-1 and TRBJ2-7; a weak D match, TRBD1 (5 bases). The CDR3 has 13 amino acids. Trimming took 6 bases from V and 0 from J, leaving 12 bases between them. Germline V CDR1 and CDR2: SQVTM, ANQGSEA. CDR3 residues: CSVHDSDSYEQYF. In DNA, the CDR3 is TGCAGCGTCCACGACAGCGACTCCTACGAGCAGTACTTC.

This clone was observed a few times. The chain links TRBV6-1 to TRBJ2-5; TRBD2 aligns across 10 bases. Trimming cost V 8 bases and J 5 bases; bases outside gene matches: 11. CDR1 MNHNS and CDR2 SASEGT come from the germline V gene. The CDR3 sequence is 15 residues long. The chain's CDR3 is CASAPAAGGGETQYF. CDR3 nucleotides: TGTGCCAGCGCCCCCGCAGCGGGAGGGGGGGAGACCCAGTACTTC.

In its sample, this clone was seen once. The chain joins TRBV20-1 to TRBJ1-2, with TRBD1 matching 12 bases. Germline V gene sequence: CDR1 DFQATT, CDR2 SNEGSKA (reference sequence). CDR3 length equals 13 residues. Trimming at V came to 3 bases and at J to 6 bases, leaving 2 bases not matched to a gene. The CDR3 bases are TGCAGTGCTAGGGGACAGGGGGCGAATGGCTACACCTTC. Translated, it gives CSARGQGANGYTF.

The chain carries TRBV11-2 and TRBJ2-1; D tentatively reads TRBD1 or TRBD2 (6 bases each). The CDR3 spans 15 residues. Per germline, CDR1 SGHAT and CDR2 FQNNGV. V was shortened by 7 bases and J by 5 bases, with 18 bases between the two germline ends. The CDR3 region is CASTYRRGPNNEQFF. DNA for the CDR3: TGTGCCAGCACCTATAGACGGGGGCCGAACAATGAGCAGTTCTTC.

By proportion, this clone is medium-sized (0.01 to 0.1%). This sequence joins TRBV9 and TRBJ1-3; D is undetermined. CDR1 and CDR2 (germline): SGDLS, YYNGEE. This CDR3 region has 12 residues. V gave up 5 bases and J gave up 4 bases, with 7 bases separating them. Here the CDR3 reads CASRSAGNTIYF. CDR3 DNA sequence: TGTGCCAGCAGGTCTGCGGGAAACACCATATATTTT. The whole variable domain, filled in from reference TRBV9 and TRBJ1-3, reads DSGVTQTPKHLITATGQRVTLRCSPRSGDLSVYWYQQSLDQGLQFLIQYYNGEERAKGNILERFSAQQFPDLHSELNLSSLELGDSALYFCASRSAGNTIYFGEGSWLTVV.

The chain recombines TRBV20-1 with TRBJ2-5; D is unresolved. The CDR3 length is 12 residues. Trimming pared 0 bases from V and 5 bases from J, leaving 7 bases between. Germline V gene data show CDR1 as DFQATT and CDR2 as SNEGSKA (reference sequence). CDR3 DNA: TGCAGTGCTAGAGATCCTTGGGAGACCCAGTACTTC. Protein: CSARDPWETQYF.

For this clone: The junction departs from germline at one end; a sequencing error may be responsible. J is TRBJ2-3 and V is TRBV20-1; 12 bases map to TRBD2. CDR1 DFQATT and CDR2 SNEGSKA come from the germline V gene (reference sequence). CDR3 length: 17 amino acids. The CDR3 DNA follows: TGCAGTGATAGTGGAGGGACTAGCGGGCGGTCCCCAGATACGCAGTTTTTT. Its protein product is CSDSGGTSGRSPDTQFF.

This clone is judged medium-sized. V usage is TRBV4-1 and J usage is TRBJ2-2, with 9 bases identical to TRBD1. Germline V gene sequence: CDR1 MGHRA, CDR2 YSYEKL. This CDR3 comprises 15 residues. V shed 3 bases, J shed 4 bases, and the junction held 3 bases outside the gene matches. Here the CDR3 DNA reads TGCGCCAGCAGCCATGGGGACAGGGCCACCGGGGAGCTGTTTTTT. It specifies CASSHGDRATGELFF.

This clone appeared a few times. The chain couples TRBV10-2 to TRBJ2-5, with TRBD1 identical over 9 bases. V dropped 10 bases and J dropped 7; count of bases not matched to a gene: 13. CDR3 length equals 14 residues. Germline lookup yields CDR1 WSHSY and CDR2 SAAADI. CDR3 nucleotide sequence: TGCGCCACCACATTACCGGGACAGGGAGGGACCCAGTACTTC. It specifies CATTLPGQGGTQYF.

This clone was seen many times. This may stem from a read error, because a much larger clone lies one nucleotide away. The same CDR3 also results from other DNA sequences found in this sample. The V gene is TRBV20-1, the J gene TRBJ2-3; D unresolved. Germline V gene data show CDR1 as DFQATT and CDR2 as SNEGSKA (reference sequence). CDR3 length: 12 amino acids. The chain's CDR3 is CSAKDNTDTQYF. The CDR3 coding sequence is TGCAGTGCTAAAGACAACACAGATACGCAGTATTTC.

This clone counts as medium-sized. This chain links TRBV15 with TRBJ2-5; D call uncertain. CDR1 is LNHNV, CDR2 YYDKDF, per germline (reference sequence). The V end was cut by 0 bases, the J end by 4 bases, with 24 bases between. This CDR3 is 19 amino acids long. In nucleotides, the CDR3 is TGTGCCACCAGCAGAGATAGAGTGGGGATGGGCTACAAGCGAGAGACCCAGTACTTC. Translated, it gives CATSRDRVGMGYKRETQYF.

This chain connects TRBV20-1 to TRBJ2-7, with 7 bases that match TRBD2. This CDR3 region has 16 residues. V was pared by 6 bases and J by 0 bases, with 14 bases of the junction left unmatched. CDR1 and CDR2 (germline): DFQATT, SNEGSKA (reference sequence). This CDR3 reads CSAKPRRLASSYEQYF. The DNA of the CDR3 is TGCAGTGCCAAGCCCCGGAGACTAGCCAGCTCCTACGAGCAGTACTTC.